The 27 T cell receptor beta chains listed next were all sequenced from one sample in a study of shared clonotypes between healthy human individuals. Sequenced by immunoSEQ multiplex PCR; TCRdb stores in-frame clones only, minus some. The sample lists approximately 1.1 million clones, approximately 78% occurring once. Material: memory CD4+ T cells from PBMCs. Subset meaning: CD45RA-negative fraction. Receptors were obtained from a man aged 18 to 35 in good health. Some clones in this sample may be carry-over from other donors' samples.

This sequence joins TRBV30 and TRBJ1-3; D unresolved. V was trimmed by 5 bases and J by 4 bases, leaving 15 bases between them. The CDR3 runs 14 residues. Per germline, CDR1 GTSNPN and CDR2 SVGIG (reference sequence). The CDR3 region is CAWVPRRLGNTIYF. The CDR3 DNA reads as TGTGCCTGGGTCCCCCGCAGACTCGGAAACACCATATATTTT.

The gene calls are TRBV10-3 and TRBJ2-3; 8 positions match TRBD2. Germline V gives CDR1 ENHRY, CDR2 SYGVKD. There are 15 residues in the CDR3. V gave up 8 bases and J gave up 2 bases; unmatched junction bases: 9. The CDR3 loop reads CAIGDSGIITDTQYF. CDR3 DNA sequence: TGTGCCATCGGAGATAGCGGGATCATCACAGATACGCAGTATTTT.

As concerns this clone: Within the sample, other DNA sequences also encode this same CDR3. The V call is TRBV9, the J call TRBJ1-1; unclear D gene. The CDR3 is 13 amino acids. Germline CDR1 is SGDLS and CDR2 is YYNGEE. Trimming removed 0 bases at V and 2 bases at J, with 5 bases between. The CDR3 DNA sequence: TGTGCCAGCAGCGTAGGACGTAACACTGAAGCTTTCTTT. This translates into CASSVGRNTEAFF.

The rearrangement links TRBV28 to TRBJ1-5; unclear D gene. The V end lost 3 bases, the J end lost 1 base, and 7 bases lay between the germline ends. Per germline, CDR1 MDHEN and CDR2 SYDVKM. This CDR3 region has 14 residues. The CDR3 sequence is CASSFLSSNQPQHF. The CDR3 DNA sequence: TGTGCCAGCAGTTTTCTGAGCAGCAATCAGCCCCAGCATTTT. Combining the CDR3 with reference TRBV28 and TRBJ1-5 gives the whole variable domain DVKVTQSSRYLVKRTGEKVFLECVQDMDHENMFWYRQDPGLGLRLIYFSYDVKMKEKGDIPEGYSVSREKKERFSLILESASTNQTSMYLCASSFLSSNQPQHFGDGTRLSIL.

This chain links TRBV29-1 with TRBJ2-5, with D possibly matching TRBD2 (6 bases). V shed 4 bases and J shed 5 bases, with 17 bases lying between them. The CDR3 has 14 amino acids. Germline V lookup: CDR1 SQVTM, CDR2 ANQGSEA. The chain's CDR3 is CSVAPGLHDETQYF. In DNA form, the CDR3 reads TGCAGCGTTGCTCCGGGACTTCACGACGAGACCCAGTACTTC.

This clone was observed once. As DNA, the CDR3 is TGTGCCAGCGTATTCGGGACAGCCTATGGCTACACCTTC. Amino acids: CASVFGTAYGYTF. This sequence joins TRBV2 and TRBJ1-2; 7 bases align to TRBD1. The CDR3 has 13 amino acids. Germline loops: CDR1 SNHLY, CDR2 FYNNEI. Losses at the gene ends were 8 bases for V and 4 bases for J; bases not matched to a gene: 7.

Comment on this clone: The junction does not match germline at one end; this may be a read error. This chain uses TRBV27 with TRBJ2-1; 10 nucleotides line up with TRBD2. CDR3 size: 16 residues. Germline V gives CDR1 MNHEY, CDR2 SMNVEV (reference sequence). CDR3 protein: CTSSLSGRGSYNEQFF. CDR3 DNA: TGTACCAGCAGTTTAAGCGGGAGGGGATCCTACAATGAGCAGTTCTTC.

The chain joins TRBV28 to TRBJ1-3; D is unresolved. This CDR3 spans 13 amino acids. The ends were cut back, 8 bases at V and 0 bases at J, with 8 bases in the middle. The germline V gene encodes CDR1 MDHEN and CDR2 SYDVKM. CDR3 sequence reads: CASSEVSGNTIYF. CDR3 nucleotides: TGTGCCAGCTCAGAGGTCTCTGGAAACACCATATATTTT.

The V gene is TRBV14, the J gene TRBJ1-1; D call uncertain. Germline CDR1 reads SGHDN; CDR2 reads FVKESK. The V end lost 0 bases, the J end lost 8 bases, and 10 bases lay between the germline ends. The length of the CDR3 is 13 residues. The CDR3 DNA sequence: TGTGCCAGCAGCCAAGAGAGGGCCCGAGAAGCTTTCTTT. This gives the protein CASSQERAREAFF.

This chain uses TRBV5-1 with TRBJ2-7, with TRBD2 matching over 8 bases. Germline values: CDR1 SGHRS, CDR2 YFSETQ. There are 16 residues in the CDR3. V was clipped by 0 bases and J by 2 bases; unmatched bases: 7. The CDR3 DNA follows: TGCGCCAGCAGCTTGGCCGATAGCGGGAATGCCTACGAGCAGTACTTC. Residues: CASSLADSGNAYEQYF. Full variable domain (remainder filled in from reference TRBV5-1 and TRBJ2-7): KAGVTQTPRYLIKTRGQQVTLSCSPISGHRSVSWYQQTPGQGLQFLFEYFSETQRNKGNFPGRFSGRQFSNSRSEMNVSTLELGDSALYLCASSLADSGNAYEQYFGPGTRLTVT.

About this clone: Within the sample, other DNA sequences also encode this same CDR3. The CDR3 sequence is CASSLAGGFSYEQYF. DNA for the CDR3: TGTGCCAGCAGCTTGGCCGGGGGTTTTTCCTACGAGCAGTACTTC. The chain is built from TRBV5-4 and TRBJ2-7; weak D call: TRBD2 (6 bases). Between the trimmed V and J ends, which lost 0 bases and 1 base, there was a span of 11 bases. The CDR3 runs to 15 residues. The germline CDR1 and CDR2 sequences are SGHNT and YYREEE (reference sequence). Full variable domain (missing parts from reference TRBV5-4 and TRBJ2-7): ETGVTQSPTHLIKTRGQQVTLRCSSQSGHNTVSWYQQALGQGPQFIFQYYREEENGRGNFPPRFSGLQFPNYSSELNVNALELDDSALYLCASSLAGGFSYEQYFGPGTRLTVT.

This clone was recorded only once. The chain couples TRBV28 to TRBJ1-1, with D perhaps TRBD1 (6 bases). The CDR3 runs to 14 residues. With 3 bases removed from V and 3 bases from J, the gap between germline ends came to 11 bases. The germline V gene has CDR1 MDHEN and CDR2 SYDVKM. The CDR3 region has the DNA TGTGCCAGCAGTTTCGGCGAGGGGGACACTGAAGCTTTCTTT. Translating it yields CASSFGEGDTEAFF.

The chain is built from TRBV2 and TRBJ1-1; tentatively, D is TRBD1 (6 bases). Germline values: CDR1 SNHLY, CDR2 FYNNEI. V lost 9 bases and J 5 bases, leaving 31 bases between the germline ends. CDR3 length: 18 residues. CDR3 protein: CARKLSRGTDIINTEAFF. Written as DNA, the CDR3 is TGTGCCAGGAAACTTAGTAGGGGGACCGATATAATAAATACTGAAGCTTTCTTT.

The chain recombines TRBV6-6 with TRBJ2-7; no firm D call. Trimming removed 2 bases at V and 3 bases at J, with 8 bases between. The CDR3 loop spans 13 amino acids. Germline CDR1 is MNHNY and CDR2 is SVGAGI (reference sequence). Here the CDR3 reads CASSYEQRYEQYF. Written as DNA, the CDR3 is TGTGCCAGCAGTTACGAACAGCGCTACGAGCAGTACTTC.

As to this clone: This specimen includes other DNA sequences encoding the same CDR3. The chain joins TRBV5-1 to TRBJ1-1, with D uncertain. The CDR3 is 14 amino acids. CDR1 and CDR2 (germline): SGHRS, YFSETQ. V lost 2 bases and J 1 base, leaving 9 bases between the germline ends. The CDR3 loop is CASSLLVGNTEAFF. The CDR3 DNA reads as TGCGCCAGCAGCTTATTAGTAGGGAACACTGAAGCTTTCTTT.

The chain combines TRBV9 with TRBJ2-5; 7 bases match TRBD2. The CDR3 runs to 15 residues. Germline V gene data show CDR1 as SGDLS and CDR2 as YYNGEE. Trimming at V came to 4 bases and at J to 1 base, leaving 7 bases not matched to a gene. CDR3: CASSSLTGGQETQYF. As DNA, the CDR3 is TGTGCCAGCAGCTCCCTAACGGGAGGCCAAGAGACCCAGTACTTC.

This chain uses TRBV19 with TRBJ1-4, with 7 nucleotides matching TRBD1. This CDR3 region has 14 residues. Germline CDR1 LNHDA, CDR2 SQIVND (reference sequence). The ends lost 5 bases at V and 2 bases at J; junction bases unmatched: 2. CDR3 bases: TGTGCCAGTAGTCCGACAGGGACTAATGAAAAACTGTTTTTT. It specifies CASSPTGTNEKLFF. The full variable domain, in which reference TRBV19 and TRBJ1-4 provide the parts outside the CDR3, is DGGITQSPKYLFRKEGQNVTLSCEQNLNHDAMYWYRQDPGQGLRLIYYSQIVNDFQKGDIAEGYSVSREKKESFPLTVTSAQKNPTAFYLCASSPTGTNEKLFFGSGTQLSVL.

In its sample, this clone was seen a few times. The chain has TRBV5-1 and TRBJ2-2; 9 nucleotides agree with TRBD1. The CDR3 runs 17 residues. Looked up from germline, CDR1 is SGHRS and CDR2 is YFSETQ. V was pared by 4 bases and J by 5 bases, with 12 bases of the junction left unmatched. CDR3 amino acids: CASSIIPGQGMTGELFF. CDR3 DNA sequence: TGCGCCAGCAGCATAATACCGGGACAGGGTATGACCGGGGAGCTGTTTTTT.

The chain uses TRBV27 and TRBJ1-1; D call uncertain. Between the trimmed V and J ends, which lost 8 bases and 2 bases, there was a span of 15 bases. The CDR3 has 14 residues. Germline values: CDR1 MNHEY, CDR2 SMNVEV (reference sequence). The CDR3 protein is CASRLIERNTEAFF. For the CDR3, the DNA is TGTGCCAGCCGCTTGATCGAGAGAAACACTGAAGCTTTCTTT.

A single count supports this clone. This chain links TRBV5-1 with TRBJ1-1; tentatively, D is TRBD1 (6 bases). Germline CDR1 and CDR2: SGHRS and YFSETQ. The CDR3 consists of 14 residues. V gave up 4 bases and J gave up 5 bases, with 15 bases separating them. The CDR3: CASSPKGVRTEAFF. The CDR3 nucleotides are TGCGCCAGCAGCCCTAAGGGGGTAAGGACTGAAGCTTTCTTT.

V gene TRBV7-2 combines with J gene TRBJ2-5; maybe TRBD1 (5 bases). Per germline, CDR1 SGHTA and CDR2 FQGNSA. V shed 1 base and J shed 5 bases, with 11 bases lying between them. The CDR3 has 14 amino acids. CDR3 loop: CASSLGGVKETQYF. For the CDR3, the DNA is TGTGCCAGCAGCTTAGGGGGCGTGAAGGAGACCCAGTACTTC.

The V and J genes are TRBV6-6 and TRBJ1-3; 7 bases agree with TRBD1. The V gene end was trimmed by 7 bases and the J gene end by 2 bases; junction bases not matched to a gene: 8. This CDR3 is built from 15 residues. Germline V CDR1 and CDR2: MNHNY, SVGAGI (reference sequence). DNA for the CDR3: TGTGCCAGCATTGTACCGCAGGGGGCTGGAAACACCATATATTTT. Its protein is CASIVPQGAGNTIYF.

This clone appeared once. The V gene is TRBV6-6, the J gene TRBJ1-2; D possibly corresponds to TRBD1 (6 bases). V lost 3 bases, J lost 0 bases, and 11 bases lay in between. The germline CDR1 and CDR2 sequences are MNHNY and SVGAGI (reference sequence). CDR3 length: 15 residues. CDR3 in amino acids: CASSYTDRTNYGYTF. For the CDR3, the DNA is TGTGCCAGCAGTTATACGGACAGAACTAACTATGGCTACACCTTC.

This clone came up a few times. V usage is TRBV15 and J usage is TRBJ1-1; 7 nucleotides agree with TRBD1. V lost 4 bases, J lost 0 bases, and 8 bases stayed unmatched. This CDR3 has 16 residues. CDR1 is LNHNV, CDR2 YYDKDF, per germline (reference sequence). The CDR3, as DNA: TGTGCCACCAGCAACCGACAGGGCCCTTTGAACACTGAAGCTTTCTTT. Translated, it gives CATSNRQGPLNTEAFF.

The rearrangement links TRBV30 to TRBJ2-7; D remains unclear. CDR3 size: 11 residues. Germline assignment: CDR1 GTSNPN and CDR2 SVGIG (reference sequence). Deletions cut 1 base from V and 4 bases from J, with 5 bases between. The CDR3 nucleotides are TGTGCCTGGAGTGAAAAGTACGAGCAGTACTTC. Its translation: CAWSEKYEQYF. Supplemented by reference TRBV30 and TRBJ2-7, the full variable domain reads SQTIHQWPATLVQPVGSPLSLECTVEGTSNPNLYWYRQAAGRGLQLLFYSVGIGQISSEVPQNLSASRPQDRQFILSSKKLLLSDSGFYLCAWSEKYEQYFGPGTRLTVT.

The chain combines TRBV19 with TRBJ2-7; D remains ambiguous. V lost 4 bases and J 9 bases, leaving 16 bases between the germline ends. The V gene's germline CDR1 is LNHDA and CDR2 SQIVND (reference sequence). This CDR3 has 13 amino acids. DNA for the CDR3: TGTGCCAGTAGTACGGGCAGACTGGGCGGGCAGTACTTC. Protein product: CASSTGRLGGQYF.

This rearrangement joins TRBV6-1 to TRBJ2-5; a possible D gene is TRBD2 (6 bases). The J call may be faulty, since TRBJ2-7 better matches the DNA end. This CDR3 contains 13 residues. The V gene's germline CDR1 is MNHNS and CDR2 SASEGT. CDR3 DNA: TGTGCCAGCAGTGTGGGAGGTACCTACGAGCAGTACTTC. Protein: CASSVGGTYEQYF.